This TCR beta chain came from a study of shared T cell receptors in the human thymus. V shed 2 bases and J shed 0 bases, with 3 bases lying between them. Germline V lookup: CDR1 SGHDT, CDR2 YYEEEE. The CDR3 has 13 residues. The assay was immunoSEQ multiplex PCR, and TCRdb's table has in-frame clones only and misses some. This sample has hundreds of thousands of clones, with around three quarters found just once. This sample was also put to use in a study of human thymus T cells. According to that study: Resections that were taken during corrective heart surgery supplied the thymus tissue. Across thymic and blood repertoires, the usage of V and J genes appeared to be biased.

The rearrangement links TRBV5-6 to TRBJ2-4; D gene unclear. Sequencing input: thymocytes. This TCR derives from a boy under three years old with a congenital heart defect. This chain's CDR3 is CASSFLAKNIQYF. The CDR3 bases are TGTGCCAGCAGCTTTCTAGCCAAAAACATTCAGTACTTC.